Sequencing of this T cell receptor beta chain was carried out in a study of blood T cell repertoires in COVID-19. In the study overall: Sources were T cells, B-cell-depleted T cells, or PBMCs; the material itself was cDNA or gDNA.

Sequencing was performed with immunoSEQ multiplex PCR; in TCRdb, only in-frame clones are kept and a portion is missing. Of approximately 150,000 clones listed, 82% were seen once; the top ten hold nearly 15%. The CDR3 length is 14 residues. J gave up 4 bases and V 10 bases, and 10 bases lay outside the gene matches. Per the germline V gene, CDR1 is ENHRY and CDR2 is SYGVKD. The chain joins TRBV10-3 to TRBJ1-2; 9 nucleotides align to TRBD1. The material sequenced was peripheral blood. The source of this sequence is a human donor with acute or convalescent COVID-19. The donor label of this sample is uncertain. CDR3 DNA sequence: TGTGCCACCGGACGGGACAGGGACCGCTATGGCTACACCTTC. This sequence encodes CATGRDRDRYGYTF.